This T cell receptor (beta chain) is drawn from a study of post-analysis software for immune sequencing data (dated by TCRdb to between 2014 and 2016). Broadly, across the study: Relapsing-remitting, secondary progressive and progressive-relapsing multiple sclerosis were recorded as disease courses, and subtype annotation was lacking for some patients. A subset of samples was prepared in parallel using single-end sample barcoding, then pooled and co-amplified after Illumina adapter ligation. The patient repertoires were set against 10 or so previously published healthy control repertoires from donors whose ages ranged from roughly 6 to 27 years.

To demonstrate the VDJtools post-analysis software, the study profiled TCR beta repertoires from the peripheral blood of about 13 young patients with multiple sclerosis. The patients with multiple sclerosis were children and adolescents between 6 and 15 years of age. On the study overall, not on this receptor specifically: Direct clustering with F measure revealed strong co-clustering of samples prepared in the same batch, which led to a batch-effect correction. The control group was slightly older than the multiple sclerosis patient group. Multiple sclerosis patients had significantly lower normalized Chao1 diversity than controls, a result that suggests substantial peripheral T-cell clonal expansion. Patients showed significantly higher frequencies than controls for about five TRBV segments, among them TRBV5-6, TRBV5-1 and TRBV20-1.

The method was PCR. Sequencing relied on an Illumina HiSeq 2500. To reduce PCR and sequencing biases, unique molecular identifiers were incorporated into the TCR beta cDNA libraries. Per 1 to 10 million input T cells, some 500,000 cDNA molecules were obtained, such that each molecule approximated one T cell. The patient libraries were prepared and sequenced with the same protocol used for the earlier healthy control dataset. Samples belonging to the same batch were prepared together, multiplexed and sequenced on a shared HiSeq lane. In the authors' own workflow: MIGEC handled the raw barcoded reads, throwing out single-read molecular identifier groups before consensus assembly and CDR3 extraction. VDJtools was used for post-analysis of the clonotype tables, with diversity normalized by down-sampling every dataset to the smallest sample size. In repertoire overlap clustering, CDR3 amino acid sequences, but not nucleotide sequences, were matched to correct batch-related cross-sample contamination. TCRdb trimmed public reads at Q25 via fastp, called clones via MiXCR and kept in-frame beta chains. Here each entry gathers all rows of one CDR3 protein and keeps the most common genes and DNA. V and J calls and clone size were set by TCRdb, not the authors. A total of 820,000 or so distinct CDR3 sequences appear in this sample, about 53% of them only once. Of the sample, approximately 4.2% falls within the top ten clones.

In the germline V gene, CDR1 corresponds to SNHLY and CDR2 to FYNNEI. The germline ends are 14 bases apart after V is trimmed by 8 bases and J by 1 base. From the cysteine through the phenylalanine, the CDR3 covers 14 amino acids. This entry keeps only the CDR3 DNA: 42 bases, framed from base 1. Notes on this clonotype: What this receptor recognizes is not known. Base qualities are missing; no much larger clone stands one base away.

Material: blood. The TCR comes from a girl under 18 with multiple sclerosis. This sequence uses TRBV2 and TRBJ1-1; TRBD1 might be the D gene, on 6 matching bases. The CDR3 region has the sequence CASLFLTGNTEAFF. The base sequence is TGTGCCAGCCTTTTCCTGACAGGGAACACTGAAGCTTTCTTT.